A single TCR beta chain is shown here with its context. The antigen it binds to is not known. Base quality data are lacking; no much larger clone is found one base away. In total, roughly 710 healthy bone marrow donors made up the cohort. At the time of sampling, all cohort members were nominally healthy, though unrecorded immune exposures were likely present. The donor was CMV seropositive and was included in the group of approximately 310 seropositive cohort members. Each donor provided a peripheral blood sample, and peripheral blood mononuclear cells were used for TCR beta sequencing. The Qiagen DNeasy Blood Extraction Kit was used to extract genomic DNA from the blood cell samples. The sample is drawn from a study of cytomegalovirus exposure and HLA in healthy donors (dated by TCRdb to about 2017). About the full investigation: In an earlier analysis of under 600 of the donors, about 260 Gb of sequence data and 90 million to 130 million unique TCR beta sequences from 180 million or so T cells were reported. Donor age, sex, ethnicity and CMV serostatus were compiled alongside the repertoire data. Along with the 666-subject first cohort, a separate validation cohort of about 110 different subjects was used. An earlier analysis of some 600 of the donors applied high-throughput TCR beta sequencing to assess whether each TCR beta V gene segment acted as functional or pseudogenic. An early release that covered some 630 HLA-typed donors contained about 300 gigabases of sequencing data and 70 million to 100 million unique TCR sequences. All discovery cohort repertoires had been generated using a single sequencing platform. To predict cytomegalovirus infection status, the study brought together high-throughput TCR immunosequencing, statistical association of individual TCRs with disease status, and machine learning. Among the roughly 430 genotyped donors, roughly 80% belonged to the genetic ancestry cluster associated with self-reported Caucasian donors. The study aimed to test whether signatures of past pathogen exposure could be identified by cataloging public T cell receptors. HLA typing included class I and class II loci at four-digit resolution. In a later analysis, previously published TCR beta repertoires from 670 or so donors were re-analyzed and high-resolution HLA genotyping was added so that TCR occurrence patterns could be studied. The number of typed donors differed by locus: about 629-630 for A, B, C, DRB1 and DQB1; approximately 530 for DQA1; 606 for DPA1; and some 430 for DPB1. A later genetic analysis took genome-wide SNP genotypes for about 60% of the roughly 670 donors and used that subset as a discovery cohort. The study profiled the T cell repertoires of 500 to 800 subjects by immunosequencing and related them to cytomegalovirus serostatus. Among under 450 genotyped donors of the cohort, an average of around 240,000 unique TCR beta nucleotide sequences were sequenced per donor, 15% to 20% of them non-productive. The later analysis used no new phenotypic data to find candidate immune exposures, relying instead on TCR beta sequences and their occurrence across donors. Because of strong linkage in the cohort, four or five DR-DQ haplotypes were treated as single units for association and clustering. Overall results and qualifications from the work: In a later analysis, the rate of TCR association differed among HLA loci, with DRB1 alleles having the most associated TCRs and HLA-C alleles having the fewest. HLA typing was unavailable for some donors at each locus, so association tests used only the typed subset. In a later genetic analysis, a missense DCLRE1C variant was associated with V-gene and J-gene trimming of TCR beta chains, and the association was replicated in an independent cohort. Most CMV-associated TCR beta chains appeared to be HLA-restricted in a later analysis, and the HLA associations seemed to be driven largely by CMV exposure. Sequencing depth was assumed to be roughly uniform across donors in the presence/absence analyses, though that assumption may not hold. For the cohort, immune exposure information was limited to CMV serostatus. The authors suggested that the approach could potentially be generalized to other disease states and immunological phenotypes. Most TCR sequences were observed very rarely across donors, whereas some public TCRs were present in many individuals. In both the original and validation cohorts, the classifier was reported to diagnose cytomegalovirus status with high specificity and sensitivity. The study gave a list of 150 to 200 TCR beta chains associated with cytomegalovirus. When HLA alleles, especially DR and DQ, strongly co-occurred, TCR associations were difficult to assign to individual alleles. A cluster of highly shared sequence variants was judged likely to be a technical artifact of the sequencing pipeline. In an earlier analysis of about 540 of the donors, most TCR beta V segments were observed in productive rearrangements about 87% or about 30% of the time, broadly matching IMGT annotations. A further reported finding was that TCR beta sequences accurately predicted the HLA-A and HLA-B alleles for most subjects in the first cohort. The cohort was sequenced for TCR beta chains only, and without alpha or paired-chain data the features that could be detected were limited. In a later analysis, HLA-associated TCR beta chains showed more clonal expansion and lower generation probabilities than non-associated chains that were equally common. A later analysis associated 16,951 TCR beta sequences with specific HLA alleles at a false discovery rate of 0.05. Because the 87-base-pair reads could not distinguish some IMGT-functional V segments, including TRBV6-2 and TRBV6-3, those segments were excluded. Linkage disequilibrium might explain the correlated functional status among segregating V segments, but an unknown experimental factor could not be excluded. Some 16 rarely observed V segments, including chromosome 9 orphons, were excluded from the earlier analysis of approximately 600 of the donors because counts were too low. According to a later genetic analysis, donors in an Asian-associated ancestry cluster had fewer N-insertions in productive TCRs than the approximately 650-donor mean. In a later analysis, several top co-occurrence clusters were reported to appear linked to parvovirus B19, influenza, CMV and Epstein-Barr virus. In vitro tests confirmed that a few of the cytomegalovirus-associated TCR beta chains recognize cytomegalovirus antigens.

Library preparation used the immunoSEQ multiplex PCR assay. For the multiplex PCR, a mixture combining 60 forward primers for TCR Vbeta segments and 13 reverse primers for TCR Jbeta segments was used. The CDR3 region of rearranged TCR beta genes was amplified from genomic DNA by a multiplex PCR assay. The Illumina HiSeq System was used to sequence the amplified TCR beta libraries as 87-base-pair reads. The published analysis was carried out like this. In a later analysis, 70 million to 95 million unique TCR beta chains were counted across the 500 to 850 repertoires, and roughly 10 million of these chains were shared by at least two donors. A nearest-neighbor algorithm error-corrected the raw reads and collapsed the reads into unique sequences, merging closely related sequences to remove PCR and sequencing errors. To assign V, D and J gene segments, CDR3 sequences were aligned to IMGT reference sequences. For a sequence to be retained, a match of at least six nucleotides to both a V gene segment and a J gene segment was required. Rearrangements were classified as productive when the CDR3 lacked stop codons and remained in frame with V and J, and all other rearrangements were classified as non-productive. CDR3 was defined by IMGT convention, running from the second conserved V-encoded cysteine to the conserved J-encoded phenylalanine. Sequences without an unambiguous match to a single V gene segment were excluded from the earlier analysis of about 600 of the donors. An earlier analysis of 550 to 650 of the donors classified V segments as functional when productive rearrangements were above 56.7% and as segregating when the standard deviation between donors was above 5%. A statistical classification framework was developed to diagnose cytomegalovirus status using the catalog of TCR beta chain sequences. A later analysis assigned V and J genes by comparing TCR nucleotide sequences with IMGT/GENE-DB human TR gene sequences. In a later analysis, CDR3 sequences and most-parsimonious VDJ recombination scenarios were assigned using the TCRdist pipeline. A later analysis defined each TCR beta chain by its CDR3 amino acid sequence plus V-gene family, and excluded reads lacking a unique V-gene family. In a later analysis, 550 to 650 highly shared, low-generation-probability nucleotide sequences were removed to address suspected cross-contamination and a sequencing artifact. In a later analysis, a clonal expansion index for each public chain was calculated from normalized within-repertoire ranks of inferred template counts. Generation probabilities in a later analysis came from a VDJ recombination model fitted to out-of-frame rearrangements, and those results were checked against IGoR. In a later analysis, hypergeometric tests were used to score TCR-TCR, TCR-HLA and TCR-CMV co-occurrence, with a repertoire-size bias correction applied to TCR pairs. To estimate false discovery rates, a later analysis permuted the HLA or CMV assignments 20 times. In a later analysis, co-occurring TCRs were grouped using DBSCAN, and TCRdist sequence similarity was added for clustering within HLA-allele-positive subsets. For co-occurrence clustering, repertoires with fewer than 30,000 or more than 120,000 public chains were excluded, along with 4 to 6 repertoires with anomalous nucleotide sharing. TCRdb mirrors the immuneACCESS table, restricted to in-frame sequences. Some clones are absent from its copies; in checked studies, under half trace to an unresolved V gene, and the reason for the others is unknown. V and J calls and clone size are copied from that table; D and trimming were computed from the DNA. Here the sample has 110,000 to 150,000 clones; approximately 63% occur a single time. Jointly, the top ten make up roughly 2% of the sample.

The CDR3 sequence holds 15 residues, the cysteine and phenylalanine included. The retained sequence is limited to the CDR3, 45 bases, with the frame set at the first base. V is cut back by 1 base and J by 3 bases, with 3 bases in the junction unmatched. CDR1 and CDR2 are read off the germline V gene as MNHNS and SASEGT. The clonotype comes from a woman aged 55-69 years in good health and CMV-seropositive. Sequencing used PBMCs. Rearrangement joined TRBV6-1 to TRBJ1-5; the junction holds 7 bases that match TRBD1. Here is the DNA: TGTGCCAGCAGTGAAGTGGGGACAGCCAATCAGCCCCAGCATTTT. Translated, this gives CASSEVGTANQPQHF.